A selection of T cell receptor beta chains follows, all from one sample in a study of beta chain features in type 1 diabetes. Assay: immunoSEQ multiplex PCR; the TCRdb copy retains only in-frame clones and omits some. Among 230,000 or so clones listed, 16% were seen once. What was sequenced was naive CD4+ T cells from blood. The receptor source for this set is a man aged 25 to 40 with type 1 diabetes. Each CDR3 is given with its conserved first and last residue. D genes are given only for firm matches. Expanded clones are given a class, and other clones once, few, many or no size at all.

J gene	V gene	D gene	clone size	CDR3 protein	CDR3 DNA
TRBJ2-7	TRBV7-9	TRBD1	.	CASSSPGQGDHEQYF	TGTGCCAGCAGCTCACCGGGACAGGGGGACCACGAGCAGTACTTC
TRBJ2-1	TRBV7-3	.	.	CASSLTGLARNEQFF	TGTGCCAGCAGCTTAACCGGGTTAGCGAGAAATGAGCAGTTCTTC
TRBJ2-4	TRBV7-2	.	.	CASSLTLLAKNIQYF	TGTGCCAGCAGCTTGACACTACTAGCCAAAAACATTCAGTACTTC
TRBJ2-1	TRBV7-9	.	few	CASSFSLTTIYNEQFF	TGTGCCAGCAGCTTTAGTCTAACTACAATCTACAATGAGCAGTTCTTC
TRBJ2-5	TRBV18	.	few	CASSLRSRVETQYF	TGTGCCAGCTCCCTCCGGAGCAGGGTTGAGACCCAGTACTTC
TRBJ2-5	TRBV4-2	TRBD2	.	CASSLQSGAQYF	TGTGCCAGCAGCCTCCAAAGCGGGGCCCAGTACTTC
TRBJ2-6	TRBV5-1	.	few	CASREGSGANVLTF	TGCGCCAGCAGGGAGGGCTCTGGGGCCAACGTCCTGACTTTC
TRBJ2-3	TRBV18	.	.	CASSSNPGPTDTQYF	TGTGCCAGCTCATCCAATCCGGGACCCACTGATACGCAGTATTTT
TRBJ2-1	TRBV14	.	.	CASSIDIEQFF	TGTGCCAGCAGTATTGATATTGAGCAGTTCTTC
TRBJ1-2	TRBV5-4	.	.	CASSNSQGVYGYTF	TGTGCCAGCAGCAATTCACAAGGGGTTTATGGCTACACCTTC
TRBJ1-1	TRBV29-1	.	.	CSVDGGALSGTEAFF	TGCAGCGTTGACGGCGGGGCCCTGAGTGGGACTGAAGCTTTCTTT
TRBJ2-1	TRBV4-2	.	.	CASSHRLYNEQFF	TGTGCCAGCAGCCACCGTCTATACAATGAGCAGTTCTTC
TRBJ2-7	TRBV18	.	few	CASSQGTSYEQYF	TGTGCCAGCTCACAGGGCACCTCCTACGAGCAGTACTTC
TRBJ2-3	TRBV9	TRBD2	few	CASEGLAEATDTQYF	TGTGCCAGCGAGGGACTAGCGGAGGCCACAGATACGCAGTATTTT
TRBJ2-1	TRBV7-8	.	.	CASSFPFRGNNEQFF	TGTGCCAGCAGCTTCCCATTTAGGGGGAACAATGAGCAGTTCTTC
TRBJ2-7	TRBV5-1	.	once	CASSFTWGDEQYF	TGCGCCAGCAGTTTTACCTGGGGGGACGAGCAGTACTTC
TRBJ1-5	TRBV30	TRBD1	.	CAWSGGQGVQPQHF	TGTGCCTGGAGTGGAGGACAGGGGGTTCAGCCCCAGCATTTT
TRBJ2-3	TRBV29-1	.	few	CSPVGNGGDTQYF	TGCAGCCCTGTGGGGAATGGGGGAGATACGCAGTATTTT
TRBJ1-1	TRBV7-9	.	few	CASSASPGAGEAFF	TGTGCCAGCAGCGCCTCTCCAGGGGCCGGTGAAGCTTTCTTT
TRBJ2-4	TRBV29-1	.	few	CSVEYFRTLWGNIQYF	TGCAGCGTTGAGTACTTCCGGACACTTTGGGGAAACATTCAGTACTTC
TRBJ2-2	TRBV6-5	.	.	CASRSRPGELFF	TGTGCCAGCAGATCCCGACCCGGGGAGCTGTTTTTT
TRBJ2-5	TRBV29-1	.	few	CSVGTGSKETQYF	TGCAGCGTTGGTACGGGAAGTAAGGAGACCCAGTACTTC
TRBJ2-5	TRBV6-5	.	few	CASRKTGQETQYF	TGTGCCAGCAGAAAGACAGGACAAGAGACCCAGTACTTC
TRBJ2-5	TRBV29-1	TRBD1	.	CSVEGQGLQETQYF	TGCAGCGTTGAAGGACAGGGATTACAAGAGACCCAGTACTTC
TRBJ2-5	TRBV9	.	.	CASSVAPDRDELGTQYF	TGTGCCAGCAGCGTAGCGCCGGACAGAGATGAACTTGGGACCCAGTACTTC
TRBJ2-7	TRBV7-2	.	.	CASSPSSGGASYEQYF	TGTGCCAGCAGCCCCAGCTCGGGTGGGGCTTCCTACGAGCAGTACTTC
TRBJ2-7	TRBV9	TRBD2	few	CASSVEGLAGDPQYF	TGTGCCAGCAGCGTAGAAGGACTAGCGGGAGATCCGCAGTACTTC
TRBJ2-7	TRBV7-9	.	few	CASSLLGGSYEQYF	TGTGCCAGCAGCTTATTGGGGGGATCCTACGAGCAGTACTTC
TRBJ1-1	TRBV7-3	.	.	CASSLSGGHTEAFF	TGTGCCAGCAGCTTGTCCGGGGGTCATACTGAAGCTTTCTTT
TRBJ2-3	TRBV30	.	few	CAWSVGGPGTDTQYF	TGTGCCTGGAGTGTAGGGGGACCGGGCACAGATACGCAGTATTTT
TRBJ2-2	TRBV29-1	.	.	CSAKQRYTGELFF	TGCAGCGCGAAACAGCGGTACACCGGGGAGCTGTTTTTT